The rows below give T cell receptor beta chains drawn from one sample of a study of shared clonotypes between healthy human individuals. The assay was immunoSEQ multiplex PCR, and TCRdb's table has in-frame clones only and misses some. The table has roughly 650,000 clones, roughly 97% seen once; the top ten hold 0.057%. Sequenced: naive CD4+ T cells sorted from blood. These receptors all come from a woman aged 25 to 45 in good health. Each CDR3 is given with its conserved first and last residue. Each record gives: D gene, V gene, clone size, J gene, CDR3 DNA, CDR3 protein. D genes are given only for firm matches. Clone size appears in some rows only: once, few, many, or a class for an expanded clone.

-	TRBV13	once	TRBJ1-2	TGTGCCAGCAGTTTTAAGTGGGGGAGGAGGGAATATGGCTACACCTTC	CASSFKWGRREYGYTF
-	TRBV15	-	TRBJ2-7	TGTGCCACCAGCAGAGATTGGAGGGGCAAGACCTACGAGCAGTACTTC	CATSRDWRGKTYEQYF
-	TRBV29-1	-	TRBJ1-1	TGCAGCGTTGAACTCCAACTCAGCACTGAAGCTTTCTTT	CSVELQLSTEAFF
-	TRBV7-2	-	TRBJ1-4	TGTGCCAGCAGCGACCCACCGGGGCCAACTAATGAAAAACTGTTTTTT	CASSDPPGPTNEKLFF
-	TRBV30	-	TRBJ2-3	TGTGCCTGGAGTGCCGGTGGAGGGCCAGATACGCAGTATTTT	CAWSAGGGPDTQYF
-	TRBV1	-	TRBJ1-6	TGCACCAGCAGCCAGGCAGGGCGGGATTCACCCCTCCACTTT	CTSSQAGRDSPLHF
-	TRBV11-2	-	TRBJ2-3	TGTGCCAGCAGCCCGTTGAATACGCAGTATTTT	CASSPLNTQYF
-	TRBV29-1	-	TRBJ2-1	TGCAGCGTTGAAGGGGGCGAGCAGTTCTTC	CSVEGGEQFF
TRBD2	TRBV5-8	-	TRBJ2-1	TGTGCCAGCAGCTTATTAGCGGGAGATGAGCAGTTCTTC	CASSLLAGDEQFF
-	TRBV6-5	-	TRBJ2-7	TGTGCCAGCAGTTACTCGGCGGCGGGACCGACCTACGAGCAGTACTTC	CASSYSAAGPTYEQYF
-	TRBV27	once	TRBJ1-1	TGTGCCAGCAGTTTAGGGGCAAACACTGAAGCTTTCTTT	CASSLGANTEAFF
-	TRBV2	-	TRBJ2-5	TGTGCCAGCGTGCCCCAGGGGGGGGCACAAGAGACCCAGTACTTC	CASVPQGGAQETQYF
-	TRBV12-5	-	TRBJ2-4	TGTGCTAGTGGTTTGGTAGTGTGGGCGGGACCGGGAAACATTCAGTACTTC	CASGLVVWAGPGNIQYF